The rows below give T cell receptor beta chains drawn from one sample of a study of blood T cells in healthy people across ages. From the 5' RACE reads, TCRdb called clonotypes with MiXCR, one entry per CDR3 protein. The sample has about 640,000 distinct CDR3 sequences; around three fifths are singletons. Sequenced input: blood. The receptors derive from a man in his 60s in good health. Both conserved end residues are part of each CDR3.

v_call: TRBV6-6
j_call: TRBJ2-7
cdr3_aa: CATTGQAIHEQYF

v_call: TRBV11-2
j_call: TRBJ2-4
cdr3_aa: CASSFTDRGNIQYF

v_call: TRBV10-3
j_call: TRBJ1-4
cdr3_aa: CACRDREGEKLFF

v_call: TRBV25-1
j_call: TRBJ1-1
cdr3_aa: CASSAQDRGRCEAFF

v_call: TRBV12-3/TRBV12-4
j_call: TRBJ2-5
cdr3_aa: CASSPPGTGRRETQYF

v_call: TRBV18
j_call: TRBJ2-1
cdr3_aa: CASSRPSEGDEQFF

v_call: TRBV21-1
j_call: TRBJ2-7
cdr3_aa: CASSKAIGDRASFGYEQYF

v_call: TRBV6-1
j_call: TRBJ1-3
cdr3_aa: CASNSGGSANTIYF

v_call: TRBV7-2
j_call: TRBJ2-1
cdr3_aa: CASSRTSGGTLSYNEQFF

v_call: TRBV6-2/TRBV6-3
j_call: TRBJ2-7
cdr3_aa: CASSYFDRYEQYF

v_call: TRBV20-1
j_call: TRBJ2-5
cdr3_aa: CSASGGTGGETQYF

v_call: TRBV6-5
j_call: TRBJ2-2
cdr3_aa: CASSYLSSGGEELFF

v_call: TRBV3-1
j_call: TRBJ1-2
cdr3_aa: CASSQDYGQAPEGGYTF

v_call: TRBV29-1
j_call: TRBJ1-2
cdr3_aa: CSVVEERGYGYTF

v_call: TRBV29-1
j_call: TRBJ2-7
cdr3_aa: CSVEDRGPTYEQYF

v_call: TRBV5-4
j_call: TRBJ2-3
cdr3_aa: CAISPDRYRTDTQYF

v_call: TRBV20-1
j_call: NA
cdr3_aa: CSARSRGNQETQYF

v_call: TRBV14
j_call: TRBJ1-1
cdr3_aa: CASSQEEDTEAFF

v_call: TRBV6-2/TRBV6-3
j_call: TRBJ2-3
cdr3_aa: CASSPGVAGTDTQYF

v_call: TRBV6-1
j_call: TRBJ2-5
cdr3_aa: CASNTDRGLIETQYF

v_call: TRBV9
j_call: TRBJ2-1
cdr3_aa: CASSVLGGPQDNEQFF